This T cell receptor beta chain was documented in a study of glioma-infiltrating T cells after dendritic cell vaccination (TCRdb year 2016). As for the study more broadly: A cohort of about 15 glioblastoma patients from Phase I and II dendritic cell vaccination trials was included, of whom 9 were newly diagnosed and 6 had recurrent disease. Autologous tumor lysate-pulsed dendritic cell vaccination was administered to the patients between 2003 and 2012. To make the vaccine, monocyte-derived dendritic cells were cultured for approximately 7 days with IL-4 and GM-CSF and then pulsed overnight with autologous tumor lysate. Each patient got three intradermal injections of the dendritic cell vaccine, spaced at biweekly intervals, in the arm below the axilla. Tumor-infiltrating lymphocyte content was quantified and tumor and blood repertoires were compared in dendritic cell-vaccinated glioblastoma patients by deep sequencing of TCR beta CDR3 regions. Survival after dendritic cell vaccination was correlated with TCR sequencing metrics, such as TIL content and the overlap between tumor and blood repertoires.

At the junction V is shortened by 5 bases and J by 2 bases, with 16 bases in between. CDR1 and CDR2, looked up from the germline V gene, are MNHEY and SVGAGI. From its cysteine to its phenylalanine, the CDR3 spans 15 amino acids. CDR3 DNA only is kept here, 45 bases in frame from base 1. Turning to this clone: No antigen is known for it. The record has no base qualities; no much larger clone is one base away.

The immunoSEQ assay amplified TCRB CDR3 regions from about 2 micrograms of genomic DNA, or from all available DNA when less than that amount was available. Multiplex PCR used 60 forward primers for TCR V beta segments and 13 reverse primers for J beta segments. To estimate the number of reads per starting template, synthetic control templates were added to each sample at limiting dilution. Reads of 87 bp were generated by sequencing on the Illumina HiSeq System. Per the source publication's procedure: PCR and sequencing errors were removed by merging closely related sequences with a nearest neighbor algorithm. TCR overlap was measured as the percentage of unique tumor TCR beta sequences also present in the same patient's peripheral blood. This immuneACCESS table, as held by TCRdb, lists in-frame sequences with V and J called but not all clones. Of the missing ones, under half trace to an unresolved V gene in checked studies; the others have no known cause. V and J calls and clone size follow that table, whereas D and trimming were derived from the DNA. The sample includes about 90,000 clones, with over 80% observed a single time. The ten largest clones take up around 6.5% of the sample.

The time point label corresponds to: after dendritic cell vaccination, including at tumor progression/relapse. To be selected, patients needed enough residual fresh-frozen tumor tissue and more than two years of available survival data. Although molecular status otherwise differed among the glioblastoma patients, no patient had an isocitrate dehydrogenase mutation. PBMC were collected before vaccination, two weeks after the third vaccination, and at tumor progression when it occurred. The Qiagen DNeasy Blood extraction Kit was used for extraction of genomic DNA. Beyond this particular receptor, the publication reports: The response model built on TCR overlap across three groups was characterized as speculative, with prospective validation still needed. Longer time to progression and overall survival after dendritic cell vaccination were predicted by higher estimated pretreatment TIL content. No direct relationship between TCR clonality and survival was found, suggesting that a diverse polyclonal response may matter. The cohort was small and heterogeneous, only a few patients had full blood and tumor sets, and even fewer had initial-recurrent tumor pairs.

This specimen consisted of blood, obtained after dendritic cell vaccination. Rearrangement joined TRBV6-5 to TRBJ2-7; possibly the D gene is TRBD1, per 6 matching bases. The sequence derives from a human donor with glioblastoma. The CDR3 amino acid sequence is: CASSNPRTVAYEQYF. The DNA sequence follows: TGTGCCAGCAGTAACCCCCGGACAGTGGCCTACGAGCAGTACTTC.